This T cell receptor (beta chain) was captured in a study of CD8 T cells in ankylosing spondylitis. This clonotype was detected many times. What it recognizes is unknown. Germline loops: CDR1 SGHRS, CDR2 YFSETQ. This CDR3 has 14 residues. After removal of 4 bases from V and 8 bases from J, the junction contained 6 bases not matched to a gene. It was by quantitative 5'-RACE with molecular barcodes that TCR beta libraries were made. MiXCR was run by TCRdb on the 5' RACE reads, yielding one entry per CDR3 protein. The sample yields 500,000 to 550,000 distinct CDR3 sequences, 10% to 15% seen once. Whole-study results and caveats: Reactive arthritis synovial fluid and blood previously showed some of these motif variants. Characteristic of ankylosing spondylitis blood, it appeared, was a TCR beta motif comprising several highly homologous variants.

The sequencing sample was made of blood, either unsorted or a sorted T cell fraction (not recorded which). This clonotype was obtained from a male donor with ankylosing spondylitis. J is TRBJ2-4 and V is TRBV5-1, with TRBD1 identical over 10 bases. CDR3 sequence reads: CASSPRQGADIQYF. The CDR3 coding sequence is TGCGCCAGCAGCCCTCGACAGGGGGCGGACATTCAGTACTTC.